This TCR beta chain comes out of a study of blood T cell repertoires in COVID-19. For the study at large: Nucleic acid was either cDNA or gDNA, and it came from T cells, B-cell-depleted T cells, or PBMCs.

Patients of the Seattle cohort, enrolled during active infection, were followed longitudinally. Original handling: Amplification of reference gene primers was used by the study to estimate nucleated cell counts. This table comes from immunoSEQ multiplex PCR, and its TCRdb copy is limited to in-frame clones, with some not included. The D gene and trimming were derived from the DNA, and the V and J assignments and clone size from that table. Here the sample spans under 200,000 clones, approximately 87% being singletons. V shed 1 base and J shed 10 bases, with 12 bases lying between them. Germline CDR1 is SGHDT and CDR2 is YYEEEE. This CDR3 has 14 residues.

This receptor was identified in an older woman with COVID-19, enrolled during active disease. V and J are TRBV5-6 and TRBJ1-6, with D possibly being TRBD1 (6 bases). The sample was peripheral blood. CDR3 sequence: CASSLSGGRSPLHF. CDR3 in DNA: TGTGCCAGCAGCTTGTCGGGGGGGCGGTCACCCCTCCACTTT.